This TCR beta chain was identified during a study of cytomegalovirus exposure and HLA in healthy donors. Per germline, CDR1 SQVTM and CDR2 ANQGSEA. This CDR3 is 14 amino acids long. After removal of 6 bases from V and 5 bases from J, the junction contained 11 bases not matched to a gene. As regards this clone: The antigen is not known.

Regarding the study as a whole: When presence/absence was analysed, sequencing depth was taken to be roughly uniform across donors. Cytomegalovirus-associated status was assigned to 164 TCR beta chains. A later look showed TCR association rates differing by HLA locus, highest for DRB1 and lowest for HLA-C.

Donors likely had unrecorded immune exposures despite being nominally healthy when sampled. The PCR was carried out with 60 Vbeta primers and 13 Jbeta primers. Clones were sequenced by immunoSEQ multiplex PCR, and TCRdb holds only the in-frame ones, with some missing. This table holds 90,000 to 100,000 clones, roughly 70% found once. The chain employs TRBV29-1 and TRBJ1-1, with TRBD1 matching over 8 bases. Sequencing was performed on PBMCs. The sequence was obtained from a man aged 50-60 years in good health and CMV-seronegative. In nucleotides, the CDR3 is TGCAGCGTCGCGACCTCAGGGGGCAGAACTGAAGCTTTCTTT. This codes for CSVATSGGRTEAFF.